The entry below gives a single T cell receptor beta chain sequence along with its context. Sequencing was performed with immunoSEQ multiplex PCR; in TCRdb, only in-frame clones are kept and a portion is missing. There are about 110,000 clones in the sample; approximately 87% occur only once, and 4.4% lies in the top ten. This entry belongs to a study of T cell responses to AZD1222 COVID-19 vaccine. Germline lookup yields CDR1 SGHVS and CDR2 FNYEAQ. This CDR3 contains 14 residues. Trimming cost V 5 bases and J 6 bases; bases outside gene matches: 4. The receptor was isolated from an adult who received the AZD1222 COVID-19 vaccine. The material was peripheral blood, obtained 28 days after the second AZD1222 dose. The rearrangement joins TRBV7-6 to TRBJ2-7; TRBD2 aligns across 13 bases. The CDR3 region is CASSTGLAGTEQYF. For the CDR3, the DNA is TGTGCCAGCAGCACGGGACTAGCGGGGACCGAGCAGTACTTC.